The 24 T cell receptor beta chains reported below all come from one sample, sequenced in a study of T cell changes during pregnancy in multiple sclerosis. Sequenced by immunoSEQ multiplex PCR; TCRdb stores in-frame clones only, minus some. This sample has 40,000 to 50,000 clones, with approximately 94% found just once. Source: CD4+ T cells from peripheral blood mononuclear cells, taken in the third trimester of pregnancy. The origin of the receptors is a female donor with multiple sclerosis, enrolled in a pregnancy study.

This clone occurred a few times. The chain couples TRBV7-3 to TRBJ2-1, with D maybe TRBD1 (6 bases). CDR1 is SGHTA and CDR2 is FQGTGA in the germline V gene. The V end was cut by 1 base, the J end by 6 bases, with 10 bases between. This CDR3 contains 14 residues. CDR3 sequence reads: CASSLRGRSNEQFF. CDR3 DNA: TGTGCCAGCAGCTTAAGGGGGCGGAGCAATGAGCAGTTCTTC.

V is TRBV5-6 and J is TRBJ2-1; 14 positions match TRBD2. The V and J ends lost 4 bases and 2 bases, in that order; junction bases with no gene match: 5. Germline CDR1 reads SGHDT; CDR2 reads YYEEEE. The CDR3 loop spans 17 amino acids. The DNA of the CDR3 is TGTGCCAGCAGCACAAGACTAGCGGGGGGGACCTACAATGAGCAGTTCTTC. It codes for CASSTRLAGGTYNEQFF.

The chain combines TRBV30 with TRBJ2-5; D gene unclear. Germline CDR1 and CDR2: GTSNPN and SVGIG (reference sequence). CDR3 length: 12 amino acids. V was trimmed by 5 bases and J by 8 bases, leaving 15 bases between them. The CDR3 DNA is TGTGCCTGGTCACCAGTGTCCAACACCCAGTACTTC. It specifies CAWSPVSNTQYF.

The chain recombines TRBV7-9 with TRBJ1-4, with D uncertain. The CDR3 is made up of 13 amino acids. Between the trimmed V and J ends, which lost 2 bases and 7 bases, there was a span of 8 bases. CDR1 is SEHNR and CDR2 is FQNEAQ in the germline V gene (reference sequence). CDR3: CASSLSGSEKLFF. Written as DNA, the CDR3 is TGTGCCAGCAGCTTATCTGGGAGTGAAAAACTGTTTTTT.

This chain links TRBV10-2 with TRBJ2-1; 7 positions match TRBD1. Trimming took 3 bases from V and 7 from J; bases not matched to a gene: 0. The CDR3 extends over 12 amino acids. Germline-derived CDR1 and CDR2 are WSHSY and SAAADI. CDR3 in amino acids: CASSDRGNEQFF. The CDR3 DNA is TGCGCCAGCAGTGACAGGGGGAATGAGCAGTTCTTC.

The chain couples TRBV5-1 to TRBJ2-3; D call uncertain. The CDR3 is 12 residues long. Trimming took 0 bases from V and 5 from J, leaving 4 bases between them. Germline CDR1 reads SGHRS; CDR2 reads YFSETQ. In nucleotides, the CDR3 is TGCGCCAGCAGCTTGGCCAGAGATACGCAGTATTTT. It encodes CASSLARDTQYF.

The gene calls are TRBV11-2 and TRBJ2-3; no definite D call. Per the germline V gene, CDR1 is SGHAT and CDR2 is FQNNGV. The CDR3 sequence is 14 residues long. The V end lost 2 bases, the J end lost 1 base, and 7 bases lay between the germline ends. The CDR3: CASSLSSGTDTQYF. Here the CDR3 DNA reads TGTGCCAGCAGCTTATCATCGGGCACAGATACGCAGTATTTT. Using reference TRBV11-2 and TRBJ2-3 for the parts outside the CDR3, the full variable domain is EAGVAQSPRYKIIEKRQSVAFWCNPISGHATLYWYQQILGQGPKLLIQFQNNGVVDDSQLPKDRFSAERLKGVDSTLKIQPAKLEDSAVYLCASSLSSGTDTQYFGPGTRLTVL.

This chain joins TRBV27 and TRBJ2-7; 10 bases match TRBD1. The V gene end was trimmed by 6 bases and the J gene end by 6 bases; junction bases not matched to a gene: 11. CDR1 and CDR2 from the germline V gene are MNHEY and SMNVEV (reference sequence). The CDR3 extends over 15 amino acids. CDR3: CASRVSGTGVREQYF. Written as DNA, the CDR3 is TGTGCCAGCAGGGTATCCGGGACAGGGGTACGCGAGCAGTACTTC.

V and J are TRBV28 and TRBJ2-7; D might be TRBD2 (6 bases). Trimming removed 3 bases at V and 3 bases at J, with 12 bases between. Germline V gene lookup returns CDR1 MDHEN and CDR2 SYDVKM. The CDR3 length is 14 residues. The DNA for the CDR3 is TGTGCCAGCAGTTTGGGGGGAGAAAACTACGAGCAGTACTTC. It specifies CASSLGGENYEQYF.

This chain joins TRBV5-1 and TRBJ2-7, with D possibly matching TRBD1 (6 bases). This CDR3 has 12 amino acids. The germline V gene has CDR1 SGHRS and CDR2 YFSETQ. The V end was cut by 2 bases, the J end by 6 bases, with 9 bases between. This CDR3 reads CASSFSGVEQYF. In nucleotides, the CDR3 is TGCGCCAGCAGCTTCTCAGGGGTCGAGCAGTACTTC.

The rearrangement uses TRBV15 and TRBJ2-2; D remains unclear. CDR1 and CDR2 from the germline V gene are LNHNV and YYDKDF (reference sequence). The CDR3 spans 14 residues. The V gene lost 0 bases and the J gene lost 4 bases, with 6 bases spanning the gap. The CDR3 nucleotides read TGTGCCACCAGCAGAGATGTCGGCACCGGGGAGCTGTTTTTT. Amino acids: CATSRDVGTGELFF.

The J gene is TRBJ2-1, the V gene TRBV6-1; 10 positions agree with TRBD2. V dropped 1 base and J dropped 2; count of bases not matched to a gene: 14. CDR1 MNHNS and CDR2 SASEGT come from the germline V gene. This CDR3 comprises 20 residues. As DNA, the CDR3 is TGTGCCAGCAGTGAAGGGCTCAGGCTAGCGGGAGTCAACCCCTACAATGAGCAGTTCTTC. This sequence encodes CASSEGLRLAGVNPYNEQFF.

V usage is TRBV23-1 and J usage is TRBJ2-5, with TRBD1 as a possible D gene (6 bases). TRBV23-1 is filed as an ORF, its function uncertain. Between the trimmed V and J ends, which lost 10 bases and 3 bases, there was a span of 21 bases. CDR3 length: 15 amino acids. The CDR3 spells CATDNHGQFKETQYF. The CDR3 coding sequence is TGCGCCACCGATAACCATGGACAGTTTAAAGAGACCCAGTACTTC.

This clone came up once. This chain connects TRBV28 to TRBJ2-5; 8 bases line up with TRBD1. Trimming cost V 10 bases and J 7 bases; bases outside gene matches: 8. This CDR3 spans 12 amino acids. Looked up from germline, CDR1 is MDHEN and CDR2 is SYDVKM. The CDR3 nucleotides read TGTGCCATCGAAGGACAGGGAGCGACCCAGTACTTC. Protein product: CAIEGQGATQYF.

This clone was found a few times. The V gene is TRBV19, the J gene TRBJ1-2; D not certain. This CDR3 region has 13 residues. Germline lookup yields CDR1 LNHDA and CDR2 SQIVND (reference sequence). The V gene lost 6 bases and the J gene lost 4 bases, with 12 bases spanning the gap. The CDR3 coding sequence is TGTGCCAGTAGGTGGGCGAGGGCCTATGGCTACACCTTC. Protein sequence: CASRWARAYGYTF.

The chain carries TRBV7-2 and TRBJ2-5; 7 nucleotides agree with TRBD1. The CDR3 runs 15 residues. Germline loops: CDR1 SGHTA, CDR2 FQGNSA. The V segment lost 3 bases and the J segment 3 bases; nucleotides outside the gene matches: 7. CDR3 DNA sequence: TGTGCCAGCAGCTTGGATAGGGGGCGGGAAGAGACCCAGTACTTC. The encoded protein is CASSLDRGREETQYF.

The V call is TRBV6-5, the J call TRBJ1-6, with D perhaps TRBD1 (5 bases). Germline CDR1 reads MNHEY; CDR2 reads SVGAGI. V was trimmed by 4 bases and J by 8 bases, leaving 15 bases between them. The CDR3 has 15 amino acids. The DNA of the CDR3 is TGTGCCAGCAGTTCCCTCGAGAGACAGTATTCACCCCTCCACTTT. Translation: CASSSLERQYSPLHF.

The genes are TRBV28 and TRBJ1-5, with unresolved D. Germline V gene data show CDR1 as MDHEN and CDR2 as SYDVKM. The CDR3 runs 16 residues. The V and J ends lost 6 bases and 2 bases respectively, with 17 bases between them. Written as DNA, the CDR3 is TGTGCCAGCAGCTCCCCGAGGGTTGGAGGCAATCAGCCCCAGCATTTT. This translates into CASSSPRVGGNQPQHF. The full variable domain, completed using reference TRBV28 and TRBJ1-5, is DVKVTQSSRYLVKRTGEKVFLECVQDMDHENMFWYRQDPGLGLRLIYFSYDVKMKEKGDIPEGYSVSREKKERFSLILESASTNQTSMYLCASSSPRVGGNQPQHFGDGTRLSIL.

The chain uses TRBV5-1 and TRBJ2-1, with 12 bases aligning to TRBD2. From germline, CDR1 is SGHRS and CDR2 YFSETQ. The V gene end was trimmed by 3 bases and the J gene end by 5 bases; junction bases not matched to a gene: 6. The CDR3 extends over 16 amino acids. The CDR3 sequence is CASSWTGLAGHNEQFF. The CDR3 DNA reads TGCGCCAGCAGCTGGACCGGACTAGCGGGGCACAATGAGCAGTTCTTC.

This rearrangement joins TRBV5-4 to TRBJ2-3; D is possibly TRBD2 (5 bases). Per the germline V gene, CDR1 is SGHNT and CDR2 is YYREEE (reference sequence). The CDR3 is made up of 14 amino acids. Trimming took off 10 bases at V and 1 base at J, with 16 bases between the two ends. DNA for the CDR3: TGTGCCTTCCTGGATCTAGCCGGCACAGATACGCAGTATTTT. Translation: CAFLDLAGTDTQYF.

The chain couples TRBV2 to TRBJ2-3; no reliable D call. The CDR3 consists of 14 residues. Trimming cost V 7 bases and J 7 bases, with 18 bases left between them. Germline V lookup: CDR1 SNHLY, CDR2 FYNNEI. CDR3 protein: CASIERTAVNTQYF. The CDR3 DNA reads as TGTGCCAGCATAGAACGAACGGCGGTAAATACGCAGTATTTT.

The rearrangement links TRBV28 to TRBJ1-5, with 10 bases aligning to TRBD1. The germline gives CDR1 MDHEN, CDR2 SYDVKM. The CDR3 consists of 15 residues. Losses at the gene ends were 2 bases for V and 6 bases for J; bases not matched to a gene: 4. This CDR3 reads CASSLGTGAIQPQHF. DNA of the CDR3: TGTGCCAGCAGTTTAGGGACAGGGGCAATTCAGCCCCAGCATTTT.

The chain uses TRBV9 and TRBJ2-7, with no clear D. Germline-derived CDR1 and CDR2 are SGDLS and YYNGEE. With 1 base removed from V and 0 bases from J, the gap between germline ends came to 8 bases. This CDR3 region has 14 residues. CDR3 DNA sequence: TGTGCCAGCAGCGTAATGTCCAACTCCTACGAGCAGTACTTC. It specifies CASSVMSNSYEQYF.

This clone was seen once. The chain couples TRBV7-8 to TRBJ1-5; 8 nucleotides line up with TRBD1. Per germline, CDR1 SGHVS and CDR2 FQNEAQ. The length of the CDR3 is 14 residues. J was trimmed by 7 bases and V by 6 bases; bases with no gene match: 8. The chain's CDR3 is CASSEGQGIQPQHF. CDR3 nucleotides: TGTGCCAGCAGTGAAGGACAGGGAATACAGCCCCAGCATTTT.